The 26 T cell receptor beta chains listed next were all sequenced from one sample in a study of blood T cell repertoires in COVID-19. Data came from immunoSEQ multiplex PCR; TCRdb stores just in-frame clones and leaves some out. The sample includes about 140,000 clones, over 80% seen only once; the top ten take over 0.85%. Sequenced sample: peripheral blood. These TCRs come from a woman between 45 and 60 years old with acute or convalescent COVID-19.

The chain has TRBV6-5 and TRBJ1-2; 7 nucleotides agree with TRBD1. Germline V gene sequence: CDR1 MNHEY, CDR2 SVGAGI. Trimming took 4 bases from V and 0 from J; bases not matched to a gene: 2. The CDR3 runs to 14 residues. CDR3 loop: CASSWGTANYGYTF. Here the CDR3 DNA reads TGTGCCAGCAGTTGGGGGACAGCTAACTATGGCTACACCTTC.

The chain couples TRBV28 to TRBJ2-7; weak D call: TRBD1 (6 bases). Germline loops: CDR1 MDHEN, CDR2 SYDVKM. V was clipped by 5 bases and J by 2 bases, with 13 bases between them. The CDR3 spans 14 residues. CDR3 sequence (DNA): TGTGCCAGCAGTCCCGGGACACTTACCTACGAGCAGTACTTC. Translated, it gives CASSPGTLTYEQYF.

This clone was counted once. The V call is TRBV28, the J call TRBJ1-1; the match to TRBD1 covers 7 bases. V lost 3 bases, J lost 9 bases, and 7 bases stayed unmatched. Germline V lookup: CDR1 MDHEN, CDR2 SYDVKM. The CDR3 runs to 13 residues. CDR3 nucleotide sequence: TGTGCCAGCAGTTTGGGGGACAGAGCCAAAGCTTTCTTT. Amino acid sequence: CASSLGDRAKAFF. Based on the CDR3 plus reference TRBV28 and TRBJ1-1, the full variable domain is DVKVTQSSRYLVKRTGEKVFLECVQDMDHENMFWYRQDPGLGLRLIYFSYDVKMKEKGDIPEGYSVSREKKERFSLILESASTNQTSMYLCASSLGDRAKAFFGQGTRLTVV.

This clone was recorded a few times. The chain couples TRBV27 to TRBJ1-2, with 7 bases matching TRBD1. V was pared by 11 bases and J by 8 bases, with 11 bases of the junction left unmatched. CDR3 length equals 12 residues. The germline V gene encodes CDR1 MNHEY and CDR2 SMNVEV (reference sequence). The CDR3 here is CAPRGARGGYTF. CDR3 sequence (DNA): TGTGCCCCCAGGGGGGCCCGCGGGGGCTACACCTTC.

This clone has only a few counts. The chain carries TRBV7-9 and TRBJ2-1, with 7 bases that match TRBD1. Trimming took 5 bases from V and 7 from J; bases not matched to a gene: 14. This CDR3 spans 16 amino acids. The V gene's germline CDR1 is SEHNR and CDR2 FQNEAQ (reference sequence). CDR3 bases: TGTGCCAGCAGCAAATCGACCCCGGGACAGAGGAATGAGCAGTTCTTC. This gives the protein CASSKSTPGQRNEQFF.

The chain joins TRBV12-3 or TRBV12-4 to TRBJ1-1; D is ambiguous. The CDR3 is 11 amino acids. The V and J ends lost 2 bases and 6 bases respectively, with 4 bases between them. CDR3 amino acids: CASSLLAEAFF. The CDR3 nucleotides are TGTGCCAGCAGTTTATTAGCTGAAGCTTTCTTT.

The J gene is TRBJ1-2, the V gene TRBV6-5; 8 bases fit TRBD1. The V gene end was trimmed by 3 bases and the J gene end by 8 bases; junction bases not matched to a gene: 11. The CDR3 covers 15 residues. Germline CDR1 MNHEY, CDR2 SVGAGI. The CDR3 here is CASSYFQGAPPGYTF. The CDR3 bases are TGTGCCAGCAGTTATTTTCAGGGGGCGCCCCCGGGCTACACCTTC.

The genes are TRBV24-1 and TRBJ1-2; possible D gene TRBD1, 5 bases. The CDR3 consists of 14 residues. CDR1 and CDR2 (germline): KGHDR, SFDVKD. Trimming shortened V by 4 bases and J by 5 bases, and 13 bases separated the two germline ends. CDR3 in amino acids: CATSDPRGTYGYTF. CDR3 in DNA: TGTGCCACCAGTGACCCTAGGGGAACTTATGGCTACACCTTC.

The count of this clone is one. V is TRBV7-9 and J is TRBJ1-2, with TRBD1 matching over 8 bases. This CDR3 is 15 amino acids long. After removal of 5 bases from V and 2 bases from J, the junction contained 7 bases not matched to a gene. CDR1 SEHNR and CDR2 FQNEAQ come from the germline V gene (reference sequence). CDR3 amino acids: CASSAPGQENYGYTF. The CDR3 DNA reads TGTGCCAGCAGCGCTCCGGGACAGGAAAACTATGGCTACACCTTC. Complete variable domain (other parts from reference TRBV7-9 and TRBJ1-2): DTGVSQNPRHKITKRGQNVTFRCDPISEHNRLYWYRQTLGQGPEFLTYFQNEAQLEKSRLLSDRFSAERPKGSFSTLEIQRTEQGDSAMYLCASSAPGQENYGYTFGSGTRLTVV.

With regard to this clone: Other DNA sequences in the same sample also yield this CDR3. V usage is TRBV24-1 and J usage is TRBJ2-3, with a possible D match to TRBD1 (6 bases). This CDR3 has 15 residues. Per germline, CDR1 KGHDR and CDR2 SFDVKD. The V gene lost 4 bases and the J gene lost 0 bases, with 10 bases spanning the gap. Here the CDR3 reads CATSDPGQSTDTQYF. CDR3 coding DNA: TGTGCCACCAGTGACCCGGGACAAAGCACAGATACGCAGTATTTT.

The rearrangement uses TRBV29-1 and TRBJ2-2; 11 positions agree with TRBD2. Germline loops: CDR1 SQVTM, CDR2 ANQGSEA. The CDR3 loop spans 17 amino acids. Unmatched junction bases numbered 10, after V lost 7 bases and J lost 0 bases. DNA of the CDR3: TGCAGCGCTGAGGGTAGCGGGGGGGCATCGAACACCGGGGAGCTGTTTTTT. Protein sequence: CSAEGSGGASNTGELFF.

V and J are TRBV19 and TRBJ1-2; 7 positions agree with TRBD1. Germline-derived CDR1 and CDR2 are LNHDA and SQIVND (reference sequence). CDR3 length: 14 amino acids. V dropped 5 bases and J dropped 4; count of bases not matched to a gene: 7. Written as DNA, the CDR3 is TGTGCCAGTAGTTTACAGGGGCCTCTCTATGGCTACACCTTC. Protein product: CASSLQGPLYGYTF.

The table lists this clone with a count of one. The J gene is TRBJ2-6, the V gene TRBV10-2, with D possibly matching TRBD1 (5 bases). This CDR3 spans 18 amino acids. Germline CDR1 WSHSY, CDR2 SAAADI. The V end lost 3 bases, the J end lost 2 bases, and 17 bases lay between the germline ends. CDR3 DNA sequence: TGCGCCAGCAGTGATTTTCGACAGATTTTTCCTGGGGCCAACGTCCTGACTTTC. Protein: CASSDFRQIFPGANVLTF.

CDR3 protein: CASSKGTFWAFYTDTQYF. The DNA of the CDR3 is TGTGCCAGCAGCAAAGGTACGTTTTGGGCATTTTACACAGATACGCAGTATTTT. This chain joins TRBV21-1 and TRBJ2-3; the table gives TRBD1 as D, unverified against the DNA. TRBV21-1 is termed a pseudogene. The CDR3 loop spans 18 amino acids.

The chain employs TRBV10-3 and TRBJ1-2, with 7 bases fitting TRBD1. V was pared by 4 bases and J by 1 base, with 9 bases of the junction left unmatched. The length of the CDR3 is 16 residues. The germline CDR1 and CDR2 sequences are ENHRY and SYGVKD. The CDR3: CAISVNSGGINYGYTF. CDR3 coding DNA: TGTGCCATCAGTGTAAATTCAGGGGGGATTAACTATGGCTACACCTTC.

The V call is TRBV6-5, the J call TRBJ1-5, with a possible D match to TRBD1 (5 bases). CDR3 length: 14 amino acids. V was clipped by 6 bases and J by 4 bases, with 13 bases between them. Germline CDR1 MNHEY, CDR2 SVGAGI. The CDR3 protein is CASSQVGLNQPQHF. The CDR3 nucleotides are TGTGCCAGCAGCCAGGTGGGACTAAATCAGCCCCAGCATTTT.

The chain couples TRBV24-1 to TRBJ1-1; 9 nucleotides align to TRBD1. Trimming cost V 3 bases and J 3 bases; bases outside gene matches: 4. Germline CDR1 is KGHDR and CDR2 is SFDVKD. The CDR3 has 15 residues. This chain's CDR3 is CATSDPRTGDTEAFF. The CDR3 nucleotides read TGTGCCACCAGTGATCCCCGGACAGGGGACACTGAAGCTTTCTTT.

The rearrangement joins TRBV13 to TRBJ1-2, with D uncertain. V lost 5 bases, J lost 6 bases, and 19 bases lay in between. Germline CDR1 PRHDT, CDR2 FYEKMQ (reference sequence). This CDR3 has 15 amino acids. This chain's CDR3 is CASSTTTIRSDGYTF. The CDR3 DNA follows: TGTGCCAGCAGCACCACTACTATAAGAAGCGATGGCTACACCTTC.

The chain carries TRBV12-5 and TRBJ1-1; D is unclear. Germline V gene data show CDR1 as LGHNT and CDR2 as FRNRAP. Trimming took 1 base from V and 6 from J, leaving 18 bases between them. The CDR3 runs 16 residues. The CDR3 DNA follows: TGTGCTAGTGGTTTGGCCGCGATGGAGGGAAGGGCTGAAGCTTTCTTT. It yields the protein CASGLAAMEGRAEAFF.

The gene calls are TRBV18 and TRBJ1-5; 7 bases are shared with TRBD1. The CDR3 is 13 residues long. Germline lookup yields CDR1 KGHSH and CDR2 LQKENI. J was trimmed by 5 bases and V by 3 bases; bases with no gene match: 1. The CDR3 DNA follows: TGTGCCAGCTCACCGGGACAGCATCAGCCCCAGCATTTT. It is translated as CASSPGQHQPQHF.

As DNA, the CDR3 is TGTGCTTCGGATCGGGGACAGGGAGAGTCCAGGGAGCTGTTTTTT. Residues: CASDRGQGESRELFF. The rearrangement joins TRBV30 to TRBJ2-2; 9 positions match TRBD1. The CDR3 sequence is 15 residues long. The germline CDR1 and CDR2 sequences are GTSNPN and SVGIG (reference sequence).

This chain links TRBV7-7 with TRBJ1-4, with a tentative D call TRBD1 (5 bases). The CDR3 spans 14 residues. Trimming removed 5 bases at V and 10 bases at J, with 17 bases between. Germline loops: CDR1 SSHAT, CDR2 FNYEAQ (reference sequence). For the CDR3, the DNA is TGTGCCAGCAGCCCCCGGACCAATAGGGGAAAACTGTTTTTT. Translation: CASSPRTNRGKLFF.

This chain connects TRBV30 to TRBJ1-2, with a possible D match to TRBD1 (6 bases). Germline V gene sequence: CDR1 GTSNPN, CDR2 SVGIG (reference sequence). The V end lost 4 bases, the J end lost 6 bases, and 21 bases lay between the germline ends. This CDR3 spans 15 amino acids. The CDR3 spells CAWTLGGGLMDGYTF. In DNA form, the CDR3 reads TGTGCCTGGACCCTAGGGGGGGGCCTTATGGATGGCTACACCTTC.

This clone is a singleton in its sample. The rearrangement joins TRBV10-2 to TRBJ1-6; the D is unclear. Trimming shortened V by 8 bases and J by 0 bases, and 5 bases separated the two germline ends. Germline lookup yields CDR1 WSHSY and CDR2 SAAADI. CDR3 length: 13 amino acids. The DNA of the CDR3 is TGCGCCAGCTCTAGCTCCTATAATTCACCCCTCCACTTT. It yields the protein CASSSSYNSPLHF.

This rearrangement joins TRBV11-1 to TRBJ1-1; D may be TRBD1 (5 bases). Germline assignment: CDR1 SGHAT and CDR2 FQDESV (reference sequence). Deletions cut 0 bases from V and 5 bases from J, with 13 bases between. The CDR3 length is 15 residues. CDR3: CASSLARSRGTEAFF. The CDR3 DNA follows: TGTGCCAGCAGCTTAGCCCGCTCCCGGGGGACTGAAGCTTTCTTT.

The chain uses TRBV3-1 (or the pseudogene TRBV3-2) and TRBJ2-2, with 10 nucleotides matching TRBD2. V lost 1 base and J lost 7; bases outside the gene matches: 0. This CDR3 is 14 amino acids long. Germline CDR1 is LGHDT and CDR2 is YNNKEL (reference sequence). CDR3 region: CASSQGLAGGELFF. CDR3 bases: TGTGCCAGCAGCCAAGGACTAGCGGGCGGGGAGCTGTTTTTT.